Each of the 25 T cell receptor beta chains below was sequenced from the same sample in a study of cytomegalovirus exposure and HLA in healthy donors. Primers: 60 Vbeta forward and 13 Jbeta reverse. TCRdb keeps only in-frame clones here, not all; method: immunoSEQ multiplex PCR. This sample has 95,000 to 150,000 clones, with roughly 80% found just once. The sample comprised PBMCs. These receptors all stem from a man aged 30 to 45 in good health and CMV-seronegative.

The rearrangement joins TRBV5-4 to TRBJ1-2; the match to TRBD1 covers 9 bases. V was pared by 4 bases and J by 6 bases, with 4 bases of the junction left unmatched. There are 13 residues in the CDR3. From germline, CDR1 is SGHNT and CDR2 YYREEE (reference sequence). The CDR3 DNA sequence: TGTGCCAGCAGCCCCGGGACAGGGAATGGCTACACCTTC. Its translation: CASSPGTGNGYTF.

The chain carries TRBV11-2 and TRBJ1-3; D is possibly TRBD1 (5 bases). Germline V CDR1 and CDR2: SGHAT, FQNNGV. The V end lost 3 bases, the J end lost 0 bases, and 12 bases lay between the germline ends. The CDR3 loop spans 16 amino acids. The chain's CDR3 is CASSFGGGLSGNTIYF. CDR3 DNA sequence: TGTGCCAGCAGCTTCGGGGGGGGACTCTCTGGAAACACCATATATTTT.

V is TRBV9 and J is TRBJ1-3, with D hard to call. Looked up from germline, CDR1 is SGDLS and CDR2 is YYNGEE. The CDR3 covers 15 residues. Trimming took 4 bases from V and 0 from J, leaving 11 bases between them. CDR3 DNA sequence: TGTGCCAGCAGCACCGATACAAGCTCTGGAAACACCATATATTTT. Amino acids: CASSTDTSSGNTIYF.

The chain joins TRBV27 to TRBJ1-2, with a weak D call TRBD1 (6 bases). V gave up 3 bases and J gave up 0 bases, with 8 bases separating them. The CDR3 length is 14 residues. Germline loops: CDR1 MNHEY, CDR2 SMNVEV (reference sequence). CDR3 loop: CASSFQGTNYGYTF. The CDR3 region has the DNA TGTGCCAGCAGTTTCCAGGGGACTAACTATGGCTACACCTTC.

This clone was seen once. The CDR3 DNA reads as TGTGCCAGCAGCTTAGGGGTAGCCGGACTAGCGGGGAGACTAGGGAATGAGCAGTTCTTC. Translation gives CASSLGVAGLAGRLGNEQFF. The V gene is TRBV7-6, the J gene TRBJ2-1; 12 bases align to TRBD2. The CDR3 is 20 residues long. The trim removed 1 base at V and 7 bases at J, leaving 17 bases unmatched. Germline loops: CDR1 SGHVS, CDR2 FNYEAQ.

The rearrangement links TRBV6-1 to TRBJ1-2, with D uncertain. In germline, CDR1 is MNHNS, CDR2 SASEGT. This CDR3 spans 13 amino acids. V was trimmed by 6 bases and J by 0 bases, leaving 8 bases between them. Here the CDR3 DNA reads TGTGCCAGCAGCATCACTTCTAACTATGGCTACACCTTC. Translating gives CASSITSNYGYTF.

This clone occurred a few times. V and J are TRBV2 and TRBJ2-7; 7 bases fit TRBD1. Germline trimming cut 8 bases from V and 2 bases from J; bases unmatched to any gene: 9. CDR1 is SNHLY and CDR2 is FYNNEI in the germline V gene. This CDR3 comprises 14 residues. This chain's CDR3 is CASEGQEKAYEQYF. The CDR3, as DNA: TGTGCCAGCGAAGGACAGGAGAAGGCCTACGAGCAGTACTTC.

This clone occurred once. The rearrangement links TRBV5-1 to TRBJ2-3; TRBD1 matches 7 bases. In germline, CDR1 is SGHRS, CDR2 YFSETQ. V gave up 0 bases and J gave up 3 bases; unmatched junction bases: 4. CDR3 length: 15 residues. CDR3: CASSLEGARTDTQYF. The CDR3 DNA reads TGCGCCAGCAGCTTGGAGGGGGCCCGGACAGATACGCAGTATTTT. The variable domain in full, with the rest retrieved from reference TRBV5-1 and TRBJ2-3, is KAGVTQTPRYLIKTRGQQVTLSCSPISGHRSVSWYQQTPGQGLQFLFEYFSETQRNKGNFPGRFSGRQFSNSRSEMNVSTLELGDSALYLCASSLEGARTDTQYFGPGTRLTVL.

The rearrangement joins TRBV6-4 to TRBJ1-2, with 8 nucleotides matching TRBD1. The CDR3 spans 15 residues. Trimming cost V 2 bases and J 8 bases; bases outside gene matches: 10. The V gene's germline CDR1 is MRHNA and CDR2 SNTAGT. CDR3 DNA sequence: TGTGCCAGCAGTGACGCCCCAGGGGGCAGGTCGGGCTACACCTTC. The encoded protein is CASSDAPGGRSGYTF.

The V and J genes are TRBV7-9 and TRBJ1-1, with D perhaps matching TRBD1 (5 bases). The CDR3 runs to 15 residues. The germline V gene has CDR1 SEHNR and CDR2 FQNEAQ (reference sequence). V gave up 5 bases and J gave up 0 bases, with 13 bases separating them. The CDR3 DNA sequence: TGTGCCAGCAGCACTCGACAGAGCATGAACACTGAAGCTTTCTTT. Protein sequence: CASSTRQSMNTEAFF. Full variable domain (outside the CDR3, taken from reference TRBV7-9 and TRBJ1-1): DTGVSQNPRHKITKRGQNVTFRCDPISEHNRLYWYRQTLGQGPEFLTYFQNEAQLEKSRLLSDRFSAERPKGSFSTLEIQRTEQGDSAMYLCASSTRQSMNTEAFFGQGTRLTVV.

V gene TRBV27 combines with J gene TRBJ1-2, with 8 bases fitting TRBD1. After removal of 7 bases from V and 8 bases from J, the junction contained 12 bases not matched to a gene. The length of the CDR3 is 14 residues. CDR1 and CDR2 from the germline V gene are MNHEY and SMNVEV (reference sequence). The DNA of the CDR3 is TGTGCCAGCACCCTATCCTGGGACAGGCCGGGCTACACCTTC. Translated: CASTLSWDRPGYTF.

The chain employs TRBV2 and TRBJ2-2; D remains unclear. The CDR3 sequence is 14 residues long. CDR1 is SNHLY, CDR2 FYNNEI, per germline. V shed 2 bases and J shed 0 bases, with 4 bases lying between them. Written as DNA, the CDR3 is TGTGCCAGCAGTGAATCCACGAACACCGGGGAGCTGTTTTTT. Translated: CASSESTNTGELFF.

The V gene is TRBV7-2, the J gene TRBJ2-1; 11 nucleotides align to TRBD2. Germline loops: CDR1 SGHTA, CDR2 FQGNSA. The CDR3 runs to 14 residues. With 0 bases clipped from V and 13 bases from J, the junction kept 5 bases outside the gene matches. CDR3 nucleotide sequence: TGTGCCAGCAGCTTAGCCAGGCTAGCGGGAGGTCAGTTCTTC. Protein sequence: CASSLARLAGGQFF.

This clone was seen just once. The chain recombines TRBV5-4 with TRBJ2-5; 10 bases agree with TRBD1. The J segment lost 4 bases and the V segment lost 0 bases, leaving 6 bases of the junction unmatched. Germline V lookup: CDR1 SGHNT, CDR2 YYREEE (reference sequence). The CDR3 spans 16 residues. The CDR3 bases are TGTGCCAGCAGCTTGGAGACAGGGGGCTCGGGAGAGACCCAGTACTTC. This sequence encodes CASSLETGGSGETQYF.

This clone appeared once. The chain joins TRBV7-8 to TRBJ2-3, with 7 bases lining up with TRBD1. The V gene's germline CDR1 is SGHVS and CDR2 FQNEAQ. V lost 3 bases and J lost 9; bases outside the gene matches: 12. The CDR3 totals 15 residues. CDR3 in DNA: TGTGCCAGCAGCTTTCTCAGGGGGACCCCGGGAACGCAGTATTTT. Translated: CASSFLRGTPGTQYF.

There are a few counts of this clone. The chain joins TRBV30 to TRBJ2-7; TRBD1 matches 11 bases. Germline CDR1 GTSNPN, CDR2 SVGIG (reference sequence). Unmatched junction bases numbered 9, after V lost 5 bases and J lost 6 bases. The CDR3 extends over 14 amino acids. The CDR3 reads CAWAPGTGGFEQYF. The CDR3 DNA sequence: TGTGCCTGGGCTCCCGGGACAGGGGGATTCGAGCAGTACTTC.

This clone was seen just once. The rearrangement links TRBV27 to TRBJ2-7, with a possible D match to TRBD2 (6 bases). With 7 bases removed from V and 2 bases from J, the gap between germline ends came to 21 bases. Per germline, CDR1 MNHEY and CDR2 SMNVEV (reference sequence). This CDR3 contains 16 residues. CDR3 in amino acids: CASTPGGANFTYEQYF. In DNA, the CDR3 is TGTGCCAGCACCCCCGGGGGTGCCAACTTTACCTACGAGCAGTACTTC.

The rearrangement links TRBV15 to TRBJ1-2, with 7 bases fitting TRBD1. Germline CDR1 reads LNHNV; CDR2 reads YYDKDF (reference sequence). This CDR3 region has 13 residues. Trimming at V came to 3 bases and at J to 2 bases, leaving 0 bases not matched to a gene. In DNA form, the CDR3 reads TGTGCCACCAGCAGGGACAGGAACTATGGCTACACCTTC. Amino acids: CATSRDRNYGYTF.

The chain has TRBV10-2 and TRBJ2-5; D remains unclear. Trimming shortened V by 5 bases and J by 1 base, and 8 bases separated the two germline ends. The CDR3 contains 13 residues. Germline CDR1 is WSHSY and CDR2 is SAAADI. The CDR3 region is CASSITVQETQYF. CDR3 DNA sequence: TGCGCCAGCAGTATTACTGTCCAAGAGACCCAGTACTTC.

The chain links TRBV5-4 to TRBJ2-1; D call uncertain. CDR1 and CDR2 from the germline V gene are SGHNT and YYREEE (reference sequence). This CDR3 has 12 residues. Trimming shortened V by 2 bases and J by 7 bases, and 7 bases separated the two germline ends. The CDR3 here is CASSFARNEQFF. In DNA form, the CDR3 reads TGTGCCAGCAGCTTTGCTCGGAATGAGCAGTTCTTC.

The gene calls are TRBV28 and TRBJ1-1; D not resolved. V lost 5 bases and J lost 6, with 13 bases in between. Germline CDR1 MDHEN, CDR2 SYDVKM. The length of the CDR3 is 13 residues. Here the CDR3 reads CASSPPVTAEAFF. Here the CDR3 DNA reads TGTGCCAGCAGTCCTCCGGTCACGGCTGAAGCTTTCTTT.

The V gene is TRBV4-1, the J gene TRBJ2-5, with TRBD2 matching 8 bases. The ends lost 2 bases at V and 4 bases at J; junction bases unmatched: 9. CDR1 is MGHRA and CDR2 is YSYEKL in the germline V gene. The CDR3 has 16 residues. CDR3 nucleotides: TGCGCCAGCAGCCAAACCGGGACTAGATCCCGAGAGACCCAGTACTTC. Amino acids: CASSQTGTRSRETQYF.

The J gene is TRBJ2-5, the V gene TRBV29-1, with TRBD1 identical over 7 bases. The J call may not be correct, given that the DNA end is closer to TRBJ2-7. The CDR3 is 13 residues long. Germline V gene sequence: CDR1 SQVTM, CDR2 ANQGSEA. CDR3 in amino acids: CSVRQGSSYEQYF. The CDR3 DNA follows: TGCAGCGTCCGACAGGGCAGCTCCTACGAGCAGTACTTC.

This chain connects TRBV6-1 to TRBJ1-2; D is ambiguous. This CDR3 contains 20 residues. Germline CDR1 MNHNS, CDR2 SASEGT. Trimming took off 0 bases at V and 3 bases at J, with 26 bases between the two ends. DNA of the CDR3: TGTGCCAGCAGTGAAGCTTCTCTCCTCCGAGGAGGGCTGGGTGACTATGGCTACACCTTC. Protein sequence: CASSEASLLRGGLGDYGYTF.

This clone was seen a handful of times. The chain employs TRBV15 and TRBJ2-1; no clear D gene. Per the germline V gene, CDR1 is LNHNV and CDR2 is YYDKDF (reference sequence). V gave up 3 bases and J gave up 4 bases, with 10 bases separating them. The CDR3 runs 14 residues. This CDR3 is CATSSNFRYNEQFF. DNA of the CDR3: TGTGCCACCAGCAGCAACTTCCGATACAATGAGCAGTTCTTC.